Listed below are T cell receptor beta chains from one sample, sequenced in a study of vaccination and CD4 T cells after COVID-19. TCRdb used MiXCR to reprocess the PCR reads, holding one entry per CDR3 protein. Seen here are roughly 14,000 distinct CDR3 sequences, just under 45% observed once, and the top ten hold about 8.1%. Their specific antigens are unknown. Sequences were obtained from CD4+ T cells from blood, cultured in vitro. The receptors here all came from a human donor who had recovered from COVID-19. Both conserved end residues are part of each CDR3. Each record gives: CDR3 protein, CDR3 DNA, clone size, CDR3 length, J gene, V gene, D gene. A D gene is named only where the DNA matches it firmly. For some rows the clone size is stated as once, few or many, or as a class when expanded; others skip it.

CDR3aa: CAWTETGLNEKLFF
CDR3nt: TGTGCCTGGACCGAGACAGGACTGAATGAAAAACTGTTTTTT
abundance: NA
len: 14
j_gene: TRBJ1-4
v_gene: TRBV30
d_gene: NA

CDR3aa: CASGRGGLAASYEQYF
CDR3nt: TGTGCTAGTGGGCGGGGGGGGCTAGCGGCCTCCTACGAGCAGTACTTC
abundance: NA
len: 16
j_gene: TRBJ2-7
v_gene: TRBV12-5
d_gene: TRBD2

CDR3aa: CASSRGQGQKAFF
CDR3nt: TGTGCCAGCAGTAGGGGACAGGGACAGAAGGCTTTCTTT
abundance: NA
len: 13
j_gene: TRBJ1-1
v_gene: TRBV2
d_gene: TRBD1

CDR3aa: CATSPSNRATANYGYTF
CDR3nt: TGTGCCACCAGTCCTAGTAACAGGGCGACCGCCAACTATGGCTACACCTTC
abundance: few
len: 17
j_gene: TRBJ1-2
v_gene: TRBV24-1
d_gene: NA

CDR3aa: CASRDGPGYEKLFF
CDR3nt: TGTGCCAGCAGAGATGGACCCGGCTATGAAAAACTGTTTTTT
abundance: NA
len: 14
j_gene: TRBJ1-4
v_gene: TRBV6-1
d_gene: NA

CDR3aa: CSAFIPTGGSLNTEAFF
CDR3nt: TGCAGTGCTTTCATTCCTACAGGGGGTTCCCTGAACACTGAAGCTTTCTTT
abundance: few
len: 17
j_gene: TRBJ1-1
v_gene: TRBV20-1
d_gene: TRBD1

CDR3aa: CASSSSAQTQYF
CDR3nt: TGTGCCAGCAGCTCCTCAGCGCAGACCCAGTACTTC
abundance: few
len: 12
j_gene: TRBJ2-5
v_gene: TRBV11-2
d_gene: NA

CDR3aa: CASGGTSGGRVLTF
CDR3nt: TGTGCCAGCGGCGGGACTAGCGGGGGGAGGGTCCTGACTTTC
abundance: NA
len: 14
j_gene: TRBJ2-6
v_gene: TRBV2
d_gene: TRBD2

CDR3aa: CASSARGGYTF
CDR3nt: TGTGCCAGCAGTGCGCGTGGCGGCTACACCTTC
abundance: few
len: 11
j_gene: TRBJ1-2
v_gene: TRBV6-1
d_gene: NA

CDR3aa: CSASTGSSYEQYF
CDR3nt: TGCAGTGCTAGTACAGGGAGCTCCTACGAGCAGTACTTC
abundance: few
len: 13
j_gene: TRBJ2-7
v_gene: TRBV20-1
d_gene: NA

CDR3aa: CASSPQGDILDTQYF
CDR3nt: TGCGCCAGCAGCCCCCAGGGGGATATTCTAGATACGCAGTATTTT
abundance: NA
len: 15
j_gene: TRBJ2-3
v_gene: TRBV4-1
d_gene: TRBD1

CDR3aa: CSARDGSSTGNEQFF
CDR3nt: TGCAGTGCTAGAGATGGCTCGTCAACGGGCAATGAGCAGTTCTTC
abundance: once
len: 15
j_gene: TRBJ2-1
v_gene: TRBV20-1
d_gene: NA

CDR3aa: CASRLFGVENYGYTF
CDR3nt: TGTGCCAGTAGGTTATTCGGGGTTGAGAACTATGGCTACACCTTC
abundance: NA
len: 15
j_gene: TRBJ1-2
v_gene: TRBV19
d_gene: NA

CDR3aa: CASSIRGPEAFF
CDR3nt: TGTGCCAGTAGTATTCGCGGGCCTGAAGCTTTCTTT
abundance: NA
len: 12
j_gene: TRBJ1-1
v_gene: TRBV19
d_gene: NA

CDR3aa: CASSIGLPRQGRTDTQYF
CDR3nt: TGTGCCAGTAGTATAGGCCTCCCGCGACAGGGACGCACAGATACGCAGTATTTT
abundance: few
len: 18
j_gene: TRBJ2-3
v_gene: TRBV19
d_gene: TRBD1

CDR3aa: CASSIDRGDFNQPQHF
CDR3nt: TGTGCCAGTAGTATAGATCGGGGGGACTTCAATCAGCCCCAGCATTTT
abundance: NA
len: 16
j_gene: TRBJ1-5
v_gene: TRBV19
d_gene: NA

CDR3aa: CASSRRGADGYTF
CDR3nt: TGTGCCAGCAGCCGCCGGGGCGCAGATGGCTACACCTTC
abundance: few
len: 13
j_gene: TRBJ1-2
v_gene: TRBV7-2
d_gene: NA

CDR3aa: CASSLYRDEAFF
CDR3nt: TGTGCCAGCAGCCTCTACCGGGACGAAGCTTTCTTT
abundance: few
len: 12
j_gene: TRBJ1-1
v_gene: TRBV7-2
d_gene: NA

CDR3aa: CASSLPGQGHDTQYF
CDR3nt: TGTGCCAGCAGCCTCCCCGGACAGGGCCACGATACGCAGTATTTT
abundance: NA
len: 15
j_gene: TRBJ2-3
v_gene: TRBV5-4
d_gene: TRBD1

CDR3aa: CASSFTGTGDTQYF
CDR3nt: TGTGCCAGCAGTTTTACCGGGACAGGAGATACGCAGTATTTT
abundance: NA
len: 14
j_gene: TRBJ2-3
v_gene: TRBV2
d_gene: TRBD1

CDR3aa: CASSYGTAEETQYF
CDR3nt: TGTGCCAGCAGTTACGGGACAGCCGAAGAGACCCAGTACTTC
abundance: few
len: 14
j_gene: TRBJ2-5
v_gene: TRBV6-5
d_gene: TRBD1

CDR3aa: CAWSVNLEGPGYTF
CDR3nt: TGTGCCTGGAGTGTTAATCTGGAGGGGCCAGGCTACACCTTC
abundance: few
len: 14
j_gene: TRBJ1-2
v_gene: TRBV30
d_gene: NA

CDR3aa: CASTPGGGALGQPQHF
CDR3nt: TGTGCCAGCACACCCGGCGGGGGGGCCCTGGGTCAGCCCCAGCATTTT
abundance: few
len: 16
j_gene: TRBJ1-5
v_gene: TRBV6-1
d_gene: NA

CDR3aa: CASSFGTGGIGYTF
CDR3nt: TGTGCCAGCAGTTTCGGGACAGGGGGGATAGGCTACACCTTC
abundance: NA
len: 14
j_gene: TRBJ1-2
v_gene: TRBV28
d_gene: TRBD1

CDR3aa: CASSPGRPNTEAFF
CDR3nt: TGCGCCAGCAGCCCGGGAAGGCCGAACACTGAAGCTTTCTTT
abundance: NA
len: 14
j_gene: TRBJ1-1
v_gene: TRBV5-1
d_gene: NA

CDR3aa: CSALPSQQAAYEQYF
CDR3nt: TGCAGTGCTCTACCTTCGCAACAGGCCGCCTACGAGCAGTACTTC
abundance: NA
len: 15
j_gene: TRBJ2-7
v_gene: TRBV20-1
d_gene: NA

CDR3aa: CSAAGPLSYGYTF
CDR3nt: TGCAGTGCCGCGGGGCCGCTAAGTTATGGCTACACCTTC
abundance: NA
len: 13
j_gene: TRBJ1-2
v_gene: TRBV20-1
d_gene: NA

CDR3aa: CASSPGRDRGHVLYF
CDR3nt: TGTGCCAGCAGCCCTGGGCGGGACAGGGGGCACGTACTGTACTTC
abundance: NA
len: 15
j_gene: TRBJ2-7
v_gene: TRBV21-1
d_gene: NA

CDR3aa: CAWSPRDREASSYTF
CDR3nt: TGTGCCTGGAGCCCCCGGGACAGGGAAGCCTCGTCCTACACCTTC
abundance: NA
len: 15
j_gene: TRBJ1-2
v_gene: TRBV30
d_gene: TRBD1

CDR3aa: CASSPGVPDTQYF
CDR3nt: TGCGCCAGCAGCCCGGGTGTCCCAGATACGCAGTATTTT
abundance: NA
len: 13
j_gene: TRBJ2-3
v_gene: TRBV5-1
d_gene: NA

CDR3aa: CASRATSTSNYGYTF
CDR3nt: TGCGCCAGCAGGGCCACCTCAACCTCTAACTATGGCTACACCTTC
abundance: NA
len: 15
j_gene: TRBJ1-2
v_gene: TRBV5-1
d_gene: NA

CDR3aa: CASSLRETGSGTEAFF
CDR3nt: TGTGCCAGCTCACTAAGGGAAACAGGGTCAGGTACTGAAGCTTTCTTT
abundance: NA
len: 16
j_gene: TRBJ1-1
v_gene: TRBV18
d_gene: NA

CDR3aa: CASTQETQYF
CDR3nt: TGTGCCAGTACCCAAGAGACCCAGTACTTC
abundance: few
len: 10
j_gene: TRBJ2-5
v_gene: TRBV19
d_gene: NA

CDR3aa: CASSQSGHYGYTF
CDR3nt: TGTGCCAGCTCACAATCGGGACATTATGGCTACACCTTC
abundance: NA
len: 13
j_gene: TRBJ1-2
v_gene: TRBV18
d_gene: NA

CDR3aa: CASSVGVSDTQYF
CDR3nt: TGCGCCAGCAGTGTAGGGGTATCAGATACGCAGTATTTT
abundance: NA
len: 13
j_gene: TRBJ2-3
v_gene: TRBV10-2
d_gene: NA

CDR3aa: CSAPGTSGSRSSYNEQFF
CDR3nt: TGCAGTGCTCCGGGGACTAGCGGGTCCCGAAGCTCCTACAATGAGCAGTTCTTC
abundance: NA
len: 18
j_gene: TRBJ2-1
v_gene: TRBV20-1
d_gene: TRBD2

CDR3aa: CASSYNPPDIGTEAFF
CDR3nt: TGTGCCAGCAGTTACAACCCCCCGGACATCGGCACTGAAGCTTTCTTT
abundance: few
len: 16
j_gene: TRBJ1-1
v_gene: TRBV27
d_gene: NA

CDR3aa: CASSSRGLNTEAFF
CDR3nt: TGTGCCAGCTCATCCAGGGGCCTGAACACTGAAGCTTTCTTT
abundance: NA
len: 14
j_gene: TRBJ1-1
v_gene: TRBV18
d_gene: NA

CDR3aa: CASSQDRHLGYTF
CDR3nt: TGCGCCAGCAGCCAAGACAGGCACCTTGGCTACACCTTC
abundance: NA
len: 13
j_gene: TRBJ1-2
v_gene: TRBV4-3
d_gene: NA

CDR3aa: CASTAGTGFGSPLHF
CDR3nt: TGTGCCAGTACCGCCGGGACAGGTTTTGGCTCACCCCTCCACTTT
abundance: few
len: 15
j_gene: TRBJ1-6
v_gene: TRBV19
d_gene: TRBD1

CDR3aa: CASSSRQGSRETQYF
CDR3nt: TGTGCCAGCAGCTCCCGACAGGGTAGTCGAGAGACCCAGTACTTC
abundance: once
len: 15
j_gene: TRBJ2-5
v_gene: TRBV11-2
d_gene: TRBD1

CDR3aa: CATSDTQETEAFF
CDR3nt: TGTGCCACCAGTGACACACAGGAAACTGAAGCTTTCTTT
abundance: few
len: 13
j_gene: TRBJ1-1
v_gene: TRBV24-1
d_gene: NA

CDR3aa: CASSLGKGVVSYGYTF
CDR3nt: TGTGCCAGCAGTTTAGGGAAGGGGGTAGTTAGCTATGGCTACACCTTC
abundance: few
len: 16
j_gene: TRBJ1-2
v_gene: TRBV12-3/TRBV12-4
d_gene: NA

CDR3aa: CSARWSWTGELFF
CDR3nt: TGCAGTGCTAGATGGAGTTGGACCGGGGAGCTGTTTTTT
abundance: few
len: 13
j_gene: TRBJ2-2
v_gene: TRBV20-1
d_gene: NA

CDR3aa: CSASGRGTSGSYEQYF
CDR3nt: TGCAGTGCTAGCGGCCGCGGGACTAGCGGGAGCTACGAGCAGTACTTC
abundance: NA
len: 16
j_gene: TRBJ2-7
v_gene: TRBV20-1
d_gene: TRBD2

CDR3aa: CASSSSETQYF
CDR3nt: TGTGCCAGCAGCTCATCAGAGACCCAGTACTTC
abundance: NA
len: 11
j_gene: TRBJ2-5
v_gene: TRBV11-2
d_gene: NA